A single sample is the source of the 29 T cell receptor beta chains below, sequenced in a study of radiotherapy plus CTLA-4 blockade in lung cancer. Data came from immunoSEQ multiplex PCR; TCRdb stores just in-frame clones and leaves some out. The sample consists of 70,000 to 90,000 clones, more than 85% of them appearing once. This specimen was peripheral blood, taken from a patient treated with radiotherapy plus ipilimumab. The origin of the receptors is a human donor with non-small cell lung cancer who had stable disease on radiotherapy plus ipilimumab.

The chain recombines TRBV29-1 with TRBJ2-3; TRBD2 matches at 7 bases. V shed 5 bases and J 4 bases; nucleotides not matched to a gene: 9. The CDR3 is made up of 14 amino acids. Germline assignment: CDR1 SQVTM and CDR2 ANQGSEA. The CDR3 here is CSVRASGRSDTQYF. CDR3 DNA: TGCAGCGTTCGGGCTAGCGGAAGGTCAGATACGCAGTATTTT.

This chain connects TRBV7-9 to TRBJ2-1; D is perhaps TRBD1 (6 bases). Germline loops: CDR1 SEHNR, CDR2 FQNEAQ (reference sequence). The CDR3 has 14 residues. The V gene lost 3 bases and the J gene lost 1 base, with 7 bases spanning the gap. The CDR3 DNA reads TGTGCCAGCAGCTTCGACAGGTCCTACAATGAGCAGTTCTTC. Its translation is CASSFDRSYNEQFF.

V usage is TRBV6-1 and J usage is TRBJ1-1; TRBD1 matches at 7 bases. This CDR3 comprises 14 residues. CDR1 and CDR2 from the germline V gene are MNHNS and SASEGT. V gave up 5 bases and J gave up 7 bases; unmatched junction bases: 10. The CDR3 protein is CASSSPTGRNEAFF. The CDR3 DNA sequence: TGTGCCAGCAGTTCCCCGACAGGGAGGAATGAAGCTTTCTTT.

V is TRBV2 and J is TRBJ2-5, with D hard to call. CDR1 is SNHLY and CDR2 is FYNNEI in the germline V gene. Trimming left V 5 bases short and J 4 bases short, with 5 bases between. The CDR3 is 11 amino acids. The CDR3 protein is CASSPVETQYF. The CDR3 DNA follows: TGTGCCAGCAGTCCTGTAGAGACCCAGTACTTC.

The gene calls are TRBV6-5 and TRBJ1-2; 7 nucleotides agree with TRBD1. Germline CDR1 reads MNHEY; CDR2 reads SVGAGI. This CDR3 has 15 residues. Losses at the gene ends were 5 bases for V and 0 bases for J; bases not matched to a gene: 6. CDR3: CASSKGDRTNYGYTF. The CDR3 bases are TGTGCCAGCAGTAAGGGGGACAGAACTAACTATGGCTACACCTTC.

The chain is built from TRBV7-9 and TRBJ2-7; either TRBD1 or TRBD2 may fit D (6 bases each). V dropped 3 bases and J dropped 7 bases, with 16 bases sitting between them. The length of the CDR3 is 14 residues. CDR1 and CDR2 from the germline V gene are SEHNR and FQNEAQ (reference sequence). The chain's CDR3 is CASSLSGAKWEQYF. CDR3 DNA: TGTGCCAGCAGCTTGTCGGGGGCCAAGTGGGAGCAGTACTTC.

The genes are TRBV28 and TRBJ1-2, with no clear D. Germline CDR1 is MDHEN and CDR2 is SYDVKM. Trimming left V 7 bases short and J 0 bases short, with 21 bases between. This CDR3 is built from 17 residues. The chain's CDR3 is CASIKVGTPASNYGYTF. The CDR3, as DNA: TGTGCCAGCATCAAGGTGGGCACTCCCGCTTCTAACTATGGCTACACCTTC.

V gene TRBV9 combines with J gene TRBJ1-4, with 10 bases identical to TRBD1. There are 18 residues in the CDR3. With V trimmed by 1 base and J by 8 bases, 14 bases remained unmatched. CDR1 is SGDLS and CDR2 is YYNGEE in the germline V gene. CDR3 region: CASSVSGTGAHWDEKLFF. As DNA, the CDR3 is TGTGCCAGCAGCGTATCCGGGACAGGGGCGCATTGGGACGAAAAACTGTTTTTT.

The gene calls are TRBV11-2 and TRBJ1-1; weak D call: TRBD1 (6 bases). Germline CDR1 and CDR2: SGHAT and FQNNGV. This CDR3 is 15 amino acids long. V shed 5 bases and J shed 8 bases, with 21 bases lying between them. The CDR3 sequence is CASSRRGGSQTEAFF. The CDR3, as DNA: TGTGCCAGCAGCCGCCGGGGGGGCTCACAGACCGAAGCTTTCTTT.

The chain carries TRBV5-1 and TRBJ2-7; perhaps TRBD1 as D (5 bases). This CDR3 comprises 14 residues. Germline V lookup: CDR1 SGHRS, CDR2 YFSETQ. Between the trimmed V and J ends, which lost 5 bases and 1 base, there was a span of 13 bases. CDR3 nucleotide sequence: TGCGCCAGCAGGGAACAGGAGCGATCCTACGAGCAGTACTTC. Translation gives CASREQERSYEQYF. The variable domain in full, completed from reference TRBV5-1 and TRBJ2-7, reads KAGVTQTPRYLIKTRGQQVTLSCSPISGHRSVSWYQQTPGQGLQFLFEYFSETQRNKGNFPGRFSGRQFSNSRSEMNVSTLELGDSALYLCASREQERSYEQYFGPGTRLTVT.

V is TRBV27 and J is TRBJ2-1; 7 bases are a match to TRBD1. CDR1 MNHEY and CDR2 SMNVEV come from the germline V gene (reference sequence). This CDR3 has 14 residues. V dropped 5 bases and J dropped 5; count of bases not matched to a gene: 6. CDR3 bases: TGTGCCAGCAGTACAAGGGGGCGCGACAATGAGCAGTTCTTC. Encoded protein: CASSTRGRDNEQFF.

This clone was recorded only once. The chain links TRBV6-5 to TRBJ1-2, with no clear D. Trimming cost V 5 bases and J 8 bases, with 15 bases left between them. The CDR3 length is 13 residues. The germline V gene encodes CDR1 MNHEY and CDR2 SVGAGI. This CDR3 is CASSESGVGGYTF. The CDR3 DNA is TGTGCCAGCAGTGAATCGGGTGTTGGGGGCTACACCTTC.

CDR3 protein: CASSGSVANEKLFF. As DNA, the CDR3 is TGTGCCAGCAGCGGATCCGTTGCTAATGAAAAACTGTTTTTT. The chain joins TRBV9 to TRBJ1-4; D is unclear. The germline V gene encodes CDR1 SGDLS and CDR2 YYNGEE. This CDR3 has 14 amino acids. Deletions cut 3 bases from V and 3 bases from J, with 9 bases between.

This chain connects TRBV16 to TRBJ1-2; weak D call: TRBD1 (6 bases). V was cut by 4 bases and J by 8 bases, with 14 bases left in between. CDR1 is KGHSY, CDR2 FQNENV, per germline. The CDR3 length is 13 residues. The CDR3 coding sequence is TGTGCCAGCAGCCCTCGGGGGGGCTTCGGCTACACCTTC. This gives the protein CASSPRGGFGYTF.

This sequence joins TRBV7-6 and TRBJ1-3, with 9 positions matching TRBD1. Unmatched junction bases numbered 12, after V lost 5 bases and J lost 4 bases. Germline V lookup: CDR1 SGHVS, CDR2 FNYEAQ. The CDR3 contains 17 residues. CDR3 coding DNA: TGTGCCAGCAGCCCCGTCCGGGACAGGGTGGGCGGAAACACCATATATTTT. Its protein is CASSPVRDRVGGNTIYF.

The V gene is TRBV7-6, the J gene TRBJ2-1; 9 bases agree with TRBD2. Trimming cost V 3 bases and J 8 bases; bases outside gene matches: 8. In germline, CDR1 is SGHVS, CDR2 FNYEAQ. This CDR3 has 15 residues. The CDR3 protein is CASSFWASGNDEQFF. The CDR3 nucleotides read TGTGCCAGCAGCTTTTGGGCTAGCGGGAACGATGAGCAGTTCTTC.

The chain combines TRBV11-2 with TRBJ2-5; TRBD1 matches 10 bases. The trim removed 4 bases at V and 4 bases at J, leaving 6 bases unmatched. The germline V gene has CDR1 SGHAT and CDR2 FQNNGV. This CDR3 spans 15 amino acids. CDR3 sequence: CASSWDRGKGETQYF. CDR3 in DNA: TGTGCCAGCAGCTGGGACAGGGGAAAGGGAGAGACCCAGTACTTC.

V and J are TRBV19 and TRBJ1-5, with D perhaps matching TRBD1 (5 bases). The germline V gene has CDR1 LNHDA and CDR2 SQIVND (reference sequence). Trimming removed 7 bases at V and 8 bases at J, with 24 bases between. There are 16 residues in the CDR3. DNA of the CDR3: TGTGCCAGTATTTCCTCCGACCGGGACCTTTGGGAGCCCCAGCATTTT. Residues: CASISSDRDLWEPQHF.

This clone has only a few counts. The V call is TRBV7-2, the J call TRBJ2-2, with TRBD1 matching 7 bases. The V segment lost 8 bases and the J segment 4 bases; nucleotides outside the gene matches: 1. Germline loops: CDR1 SGHTA, CDR2 FQGNSA. This CDR3 is 12 amino acids long. The chain's CDR3 is CASGTATGELFF. CDR3 nucleotides: TGTGCCAGCGGGACAGCCACCGGGGAGCTGTTTTTT.

The chain recombines TRBV29-1 with TRBJ2-7; D unresolved. CDR1 and CDR2 (germline): SQVTM, ANQGSEA. There are 14 residues in the CDR3. Trimming removed 2 bases at V and 0 bases at J, with 11 bases between. DNA for the CDR3: TGCAGCGTTGAATACCGGCAGAGCTCCTACGAGCAGTACTTC. It encodes CSVEYRQSSYEQYF.

V gene TRBV11-2 combines with J gene TRBJ2-1; 12 bases fit TRBD2. This CDR3 is 15 amino acids long. Unmatched junction bases numbered 6, after V lost 3 bases and J lost 9 bases. In germline, CDR1 is SGHAT, CDR2 FQNNGV. The CDR3 spells CASSFLAGGAGEQFF. CDR3 nucleotides: TGTGCCAGCAGCTTTCTAGCGGGAGGGGCAGGTGAGCAGTTCTTC.

The V gene is TRBV18, the J gene TRBJ1-2, with D possibly TRBD1 on 6 matching bases. The CDR3 is 14 residues long. The germline V and J ends were trimmed by 2 bases and 6 bases, with 13 bases remaining between them. CDR1 KGHSH and CDR2 LQKENI come from the germline V gene. In nucleotides, the CDR3 is TGTGCCAGCTCACCAGGGGTGGGGGCTCATGGCTACACCTTC. Amino acid sequence: CASSPGVGAHGYTF.

The chain has TRBV27 and TRBJ2-7, with a tentative D call TRBD2 (6 bases). This CDR3 contains 15 residues. Trimming stripped 5 bases from V and 0 bases from J, with 14 bases between. Germline V gene sequence: CDR1 MNHEY, CDR2 SMNVEV (reference sequence). CDR3 amino acids: CASSIRPGSSYEQYF. For the CDR3, the DNA is TGTGCCAGCAGTATCAGACCCGGGAGCTCCTACGAGCAGTACTTC.

This chain connects TRBV7-9 to TRBJ2-3; D remains unclear. The CDR3 is 14 residues long. Germline CDR1 reads SEHNR; CDR2 reads FQNEAQ (reference sequence). Deletions cut 1 base from V and 3 bases from J, with 8 bases between. The CDR3 nucleotides are TGTGCCAGCAGCTTAGATGTAGGGACAGATACGCAGTATTTT. It specifies CASSLDVGTDTQYF.

This clone appeared a single time. V usage is TRBV5-1 and J usage is TRBJ2-2; 15 bases fit TRBD2. CDR1 SGHRS and CDR2 YFSETQ come from the germline V gene. The CDR3 consists of 17 residues. V lost 3 bases to trimming and J lost 4 bases; unmatched junction nucleotides: 4. CDR3 in amino acids: CASSWGLAGGGTGELFF. The CDR3 DNA sequence: TGCGCCAGCAGCTGGGGACTAGCGGGAGGCGGCACCGGGGAGCTGTTTTTT. Based on the CDR3 plus reference TRBV5-1 and TRBJ2-2, the full variable domain is KAGVTQTPRYLIKTRGQQVTLSCSPISGHRSVSWYQQTPGQGLQFLFEYFSETQRNKGNFPGRFSGRQFSNSRSEMNVSTLELGDSALYLCASSWGLAGGGTGELFFGEGSRLTVL.

This chain uses TRBV28 with TRBJ1-2, with D maybe TRBD1 (5 bases). Germline V gene lookup returns CDR1 MDHEN and CDR2 SYDVKM. The CDR3 runs to 13 residues. Trimming stripped 6 bases from V and 5 bases from J, with 13 bases between. The CDR3 DNA is TGTGCCAGCAGCTCCGGGACCTTTTATGGCTACACCTTC. Amino acid sequence: CASSSGTFYGYTF.

This clone showed up just a few times. The chain recombines TRBV19 with TRBJ2-1; D possibly matches TRBD1 or TRBD2 (5 bases each). From germline, CDR1 is LNHDA and CDR2 SQIVND (reference sequence). V lost 2 bases to trimming and J lost 4 bases, with 12 bases between them. CDR3 length: 15 amino acids. This CDR3 reads CASSISPGRYNEQFF. CDR3 nucleotides: TGTGCCAGTAGTATATCTCCGGGGCGATACAATGAGCAGTTCTTC. Using reference TRBV19 and TRBJ2-1 for the parts outside the CDR3, the full variable domain is DGGITQSPKYLFRKEGQNVTLSCEQNLNHDAMYWYRQDPGQGLRLIYYSQIVNDFQKGDIAEGYSVSREKKESFPLTVTSAQKNPTAFYLCASSISPGRYNEQFFGPGTRLTVL.

This clone was recorded only once. V usage is TRBV6-1 and J usage is TRBJ1-1, with D unresolved. Per germline, CDR1 MNHNS and CDR2 SASEGT. The CDR3 sequence is 12 residues long. V was shortened by 5 bases and J by 0 bases, with 4 bases between the two germline ends. Written as DNA, the CDR3 is TGTGCCAGCAGTAGATTGAACACTGAAGCTTTCTTT. It encodes CASSRLNTEAFF.

The V call is TRBV28, the J call TRBJ1-6; 7 bases line up with TRBD1. The ends lost 5 bases at V and 6 bases at J; junction bases unmatched: 10. The CDR3 is made up of 16 amino acids. Germline V gene sequence: CDR1 MDHEN, CDR2 SYDVKM. The CDR3 nucleotides read TGTGCCAGCAGTCCACCGACAGGGCTCAGTAATTCACCCCTCCACTTT. Protein sequence: CASSPPTGLSNSPLHF.